This TCR beta chain emerged from a study of T-cell memory formation after mild COVID-19. Study-wide context: TCR clusters were largely donor specific.

The CDR3 contains 12 residues. Deletions cut 3 bases from V and 7 bases from J, with 9 bases between. Findings of the study overall: The study detected some responding clones in pre-infection memory, suggesting cross-reactive memory joined. Whether second-wave clones peaking at day 37 were SARS-CoV-2 specific went unconfirmed. Clones that contracted from day 15 to 85 had balanced CD4/CD8; later expanders were CD4+ biased.

TCRdb reanalysed the 5' RACE reads using MiXCR and keeps one entry per CDR3 protein. Of about 430,000 distinct CDR3 sequences listed, approximately 25% are singletons. This clonotype showed up just a few times. The antigen remains undetermined. This TCR derives from an adult woman who had mild COVID-19 (a few samples of this study predate the infection). Cell type and time point are not known. The gene calls are TRBV12-3 or TRBV12-4 and TRBJ1-2, with D hard to call. The sample was PBMCs or a T cell subset sorted from them (not recorded which). This chain's CDR3 is CASSFPRSGYTF. The CDR3 nucleotides read TGTGCCAGCAGTTTTCCGCGGAGTGGCTACACCTTC.